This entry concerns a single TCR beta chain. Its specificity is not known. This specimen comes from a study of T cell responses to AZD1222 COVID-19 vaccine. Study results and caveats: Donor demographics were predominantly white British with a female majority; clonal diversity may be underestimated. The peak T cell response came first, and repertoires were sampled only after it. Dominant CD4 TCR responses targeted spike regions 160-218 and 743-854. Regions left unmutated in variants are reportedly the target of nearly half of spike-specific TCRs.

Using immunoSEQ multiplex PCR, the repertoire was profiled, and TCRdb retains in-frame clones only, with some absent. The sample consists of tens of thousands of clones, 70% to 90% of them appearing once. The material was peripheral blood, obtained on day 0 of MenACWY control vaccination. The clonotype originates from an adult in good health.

In DNA, the CDR3 is TGTGCCAGCAGTGCACCGGGACAGCCCTACGAGCAGTACTTC. Protein sequence: CASSAPGQPYEQYF. The chain has TRBV28 and TRBJ2-7, with 7 bases lining up with TRBD1. Trimming cost V 5 bases and J 2 bases; bases outside gene matches: 6. The CDR3 sequence is 14 residues long. Germline lookup yields CDR1 MDHEN and CDR2 SYDVKM.